This T cell receptor beta chain appears in the sequencing data of a study of long-term antiretroviral therapy in people with HIV. At survey level, the immunoSEQ assay was run in its v3.0 version. Profiled with immunoSEQ multiplex PCR; TCRdb holds only in-frame clones, not every one. The sample shows over 10,000 clones, about 80% of them seen only once. V lost 0 bases and J 7 bases, leaving 14 bases between the germline ends. CDR3 length: 15 amino acids. Germline V gene sequence: CDR1 SGHKS, CDR2 YYEKEE (reference sequence). Specimens held roughly 0.95-11 million cryopreserved PBMC prior to DNA extraction.

Sequencing was performed on unsorted PBMCs, taken 3 to 3.2 years before starting antiretroviral therapy. The V gene is TRBV5-5, the J gene TRBJ1-5, with unresolved D. The TCR comes from a man aged 35 to 55 with HIV. CDR3 amino acids: CASSLAEVGSQPQHF. The CDR3 DNA is TGTGCCAGCAGCTTGGCCGAAGTCGGGAGCCAGCCCCAGCATTTT.